The 21 T cell receptor beta chains presented below share a single source sample, sequenced in a study of cytomegalovirus exposure and HLA in healthy donors. The PCR was carried out with 60 Vbeta primers and 13 Jbeta primers. Clones were sequenced by immunoSEQ multiplex PCR, and TCRdb holds only the in-frame ones, with some missing. The table lists approximately 150,000 clones, roughly 73% of them singletons. Specimen: PBMCs. These receptor sequences come from a man aged 18 to 30 in good health and CMV-seropositive.

This clone has only one observation. The rearrangement joins TRBV28 to TRBJ1-3; the match to TRBD1 covers 9 bases. J was trimmed by 0 bases and V by 6 bases; bases with no gene match: 15. CDR1 is MDHEN, CDR2 SYDVKM, per germline. The CDR3 covers 19 residues. The CDR3 sequence is CASSSPGQGRHTSGNTIYF. In DNA, the CDR3 is TGTGCCAGCAGCTCCCCAGGACAGGGGCGCCACACCTCTGGAAACACCATATATTTT.

The chain has TRBV19 and TRBJ1-1; 11 bases fit TRBD1. The CDR3 has 13 residues. Germline CDR1 and CDR2: LNHDA and SQIVND (reference sequence). V lost 10 bases to trimming and J lost 5 bases; unmatched junction nucleotides: 6. CDR3 sequence reads: CATGQGALTEAFF. The CDR3 DNA follows: TGTGCCACCGGACAGGGGGCGTTAACTGAAGCTTTCTTT.

This chain uses TRBV29-1 with TRBJ2-7, with TRBD1 as a possible D gene (5 bases). From germline, CDR1 is SQVTM and CDR2 ANQGSEA. Trimming shortened V by 7 bases and J by 0 bases, and 13 bases separated the two germline ends. The CDR3 runs 13 residues. For the CDR3, the DNA is TGCAGCGGATATAATCAGGGCTCCTACGAGCAGTACTTC. Its translation is CSGYNQGSYEQYF.

The chain recombines TRBV2 with TRBJ1-1; 9 bases line up with TRBD1. CDR1 and CDR2 from the germline V gene are SNHLY and FYNNEI. The CDR3 length is 13 residues. V lost 3 bases and J lost 4; bases outside the gene matches: 0. The CDR3 coding sequence is TGTGCCAGCAGTGAGGACAGGGGCACTGAAGCTTTCTTT. Amino acids: CASSEDRGTEAFF.

The chain recombines TRBV7-6 with TRBJ2-7; 14 bases are shared with TRBD2. CDR3 length: 20 amino acids. Germline V gives CDR1 SGHVS, CDR2 FNYEAQ. The J segment lost 5 bases and the V segment lost 5 bases, leaving 20 bases of the junction unmatched. The CDR3 reads CASSKSPGLAGVGVLNEQYF. DNA of the CDR3: TGTGCCAGCAGCAAGAGTCCGGGACTAGCGGGAGTGGGCGTACTAAACGAGCAGTACTTC.

The chain couples TRBV5-8 to TRBJ2-1, with TRBD2 matching 11 bases. Per the germline V gene, CDR1 is SGHTS and CDR2 is YDEGEE. The CDR3 runs 19 residues. J lost 6 bases, V lost 5 bases, and 19 bases had no gene match. The CDR3 is CASSRRTSGSRDLFNEQFF. The CDR3 DNA follows: TGTGCCAGCAGTCGGAGGACTAGCGGGTCTAGGGATCTTTTCAATGAGCAGTTCTTC. Full variable domain (remainder filled in from reference TRBV5-8 and TRBJ2-1): EAGVTQSPTHLIKTRGQQATLRCSPISGHTSVYWYQQALGLGLQFLLWYDEGEERNRGNFPPRFSGRQFPNYSSELNVNALELEDSALYLCASSRRTSGSRDLFNEQFFGPGTRLTVL.

The rearrangement uses TRBV13 and TRBJ2-1; TRBD1 is a possible D gene (6 bases). CDR1 is PRHDT, CDR2 FYEKMQ, per germline (reference sequence). The V end was cut by 4 bases, the J end by 1 base, with 11 bases between. This CDR3 region has 15 residues. The CDR3 loop reads CASSYDRSSYNEQFF. Written as DNA, the CDR3 is TGTGCCAGCAGCTACGACAGGAGTTCCTACAATGAGCAGTTCTTC.

The rearrangement uses TRBV28 and TRBJ2-3, with 10 bases matching TRBD2. This CDR3 region has 16 residues. From germline, CDR1 is MDHEN and CDR2 SYDVKM. V lost 2 bases, J lost 2 bases, and 4 bases stayed unmatched. In DNA, the CDR3 is TGTGCCAGCAGTTTAGGAGGACTAGCGGTCACAGATACGCAGTATTTT. As protein: CASSLGGLAVTDTQYF.

The V call is TRBV27, the J call TRBJ2-5; no reliable D call. The V gene lost 2 bases and the J gene lost 5 bases, with 15 bases spanning the gap. Germline V gives CDR1 MNHEY, CDR2 SMNVEV (reference sequence). The CDR3 length is 15 residues. The CDR3 coding sequence is TGTGCCAGCAGTTTAGACTCGGTCGAACGGGAGACCCAGTACTTC. Translated: CASSLDSVERETQYF.

The chain joins TRBV21-1 to TRBJ2-5; the table's D call, TRBD2, has no DNA check behind it. TRBV21-1 is assigned pseudogene status. There are 14 residues in the CDR3. CDR3 DNA: TGTGCCAGCAACCATAGCGGGAGCCTAGAGACCCAGTACTTC. Protein product: CASNHSGSLETQYF.

The gene calls are TRBV29-1 and TRBJ1-4, with a weak D call TRBD1 (6 bases). The CDR3 is 13 amino acids. V was cut by 6 bases and J by 8 bases, with 16 bases left in between. CDR1 is SQVTM, CDR2 ANQGSEA, per germline. The chain's CDR3 is CSVPDSSPEKLFF. CDR3 DNA: TGCAGCGTGCCGGACAGTTCACCGGAAAAACTGTTTTTT.

The V call is TRBV4-1, the J call TRBJ1-3; D remains ambiguous. There are 15 residues in the CDR3. Germline V gene sequence: CDR1 MGHRA, CDR2 YSYEKL. V lost 4 bases to trimming and J lost 2 bases, with 12 bases between them. The CDR3 spells CASSPYPGAGNTIYF. The DNA for the CDR3 is TGCGCCAGCAGCCCTTACCCCGGGGCTGGAAACACCATATATTTT.

The J gene is TRBJ1-1, the V gene TRBV28, with 7 bases identical to TRBD1. The CDR3 covers 14 residues. V shed 6 bases, J shed 10 bases, and the junction held 14 bases outside the gene matches. Germline values: CDR1 MDHEN, CDR2 SYDVKM. CDR3 loop: CASSPDRDGFRAFF. In DNA, the CDR3 is TGTGCCAGCAGCCCTGACAGGGACGGTTTTAGAGCTTTCTTT.

This clone was observed a few times. The chain joins TRBV10-1 to TRBJ2-3; possibly TRBD2 for D (6 bases). This CDR3 region has 16 residues. Germline CDR1 is WNHNN and CDR2 is SYGVQD (reference sequence). V was shortened by 4 bases and J by 0 bases, with 14 bases between the two germline ends. CDR3 protein: CASSVRRGLSTDTQYF. For the CDR3, the DNA is TGCGCCAGCAGTGTAAGACGGGGACTTAGCACAGATACGCAGTATTTT.

The chain carries TRBV7-9 and TRBJ2-7; 7 bases map to TRBD1. CDR3 size: 12 residues. The ends lost 11 bases at V and 3 bases at J; junction bases unmatched: 7. CDR1 and CDR2 (germline): SEHNR, FQNEAQ (reference sequence). The DNA for the CDR3 is TGTGCCGCCGGGACAGAGTTCTACGAGCAGTACTTC. It specifies CAAGTEFYEQYF.

The rearrangement joins TRBV28 to TRBJ1-2; possible D gene TRBD1, 6 bases. Germline lookup yields CDR1 MDHEN and CDR2 SYDVKM. The V end lost 6 bases, the J end lost 0 bases, and 17 bases lay between the germline ends. This CDR3 has 16 residues. CDR3 in DNA: TGTGCCAGCAGCATCCCCGCCGGACAGACTAACTATGGCTACACCTTC. Its protein is CASSIPAGQTNYGYTF.

V gene TRBV7-8 combines with J gene TRBJ2-7, with 10 bases identical to TRBD1. The CDR3 length is 15 residues. V was pared by 5 bases and J by 0 bases, with 4 bases of the junction left unmatched. Germline CDR1 is SGHVS and CDR2 is FQNEAQ. CDR3 DNA sequence: TGTGCCAGCAGCCGGACAGGGGGTAACTCCTACGAGCAGTACTTC. This gives the protein CASSRTGGNSYEQYF.

A word on this clone: The junction does not match germline at one end; this may be a read error. The sample carries other DNA sequences with the same CDR3. The chain joins TRBV29-1 to TRBJ1-1; D unresolved. The CDR3 is 11 amino acids. Looked up from germline, CDR1 is SQVTM and CDR2 is ANQGSEA. CDR3 sequence: CSALEVTEAFF. The DNA for the CDR3 is TGCAGCGCGCTTGAGGTTACTGAAGCCTTCTTT.

The V gene is TRBV5-1, the J gene TRBJ2-5; D possibly corresponds to TRBD1 (6 bases). CDR1 and CDR2 (germline): SGHRS, YFSETQ. This CDR3 spans 14 amino acids. The V end was cut by 0 bases, the J end by 5 bases, with 11 bases between. The CDR3 DNA is TGCGCCAGCAGCTTGGAGACAGGTGGGGAGACCCAGTACTTC. Its translation is CASSLETGGETQYF.

The rearrangement uses TRBV12-5 and TRBJ1-5; D is perhaps TRBD1 (5 bases). The CDR3 is made up of 13 amino acids. V lost 1 base to trimming and J lost 6 bases, with 7 bases between them. Germline V gene data show CDR1 as LGHNT and CDR2 as FRNRAP. As DNA, the CDR3 is TGTGCTAGTGGTTTGGGGGGGGGTCAGCCCCAGCATTTT. Its protein product is CASGLGGGQPQHF.

This chain joins TRBV7-9 and TRBJ2-1; TRBD2 matches 11 bases. CDR3 length equals 15 residues. The germline V gene encodes CDR1 SEHNR and CDR2 FQNEAQ (reference sequence). Unmatched junction bases numbered 4, after V lost 1 base and J lost 8 bases. CDR3 sequence (DNA): TGTGCCAGCAGCTTAGAAGGTAGCGGGAGGGATGAGCAGTTCTTC. This codes for CASSLEGSGRDEQFF.